This TCR beta chain was sequenced for a study of cytomegalovirus exposure and HLA in healthy donors. Comments on this clone: Its antigen is not identified.

Profiling relied on immunoSEQ multiplex PCR, and the TCRdb table lists in-frame clones only, not all of them. The table lists roughly 260,000 clones, almost 90% of them singletons. The V segment lost 5 bases and the J segment 0 bases; nucleotides outside the gene matches: 6. There are 15 residues in the CDR3. In germline, CDR1 is GTSNPN, CDR2 SVGIG (reference sequence). Regarding the study as a whole: Some TCR beta chains (approximately 180 of them) were listed as cytomegalovirus-associated.

The clonotype comes from a woman younger than 30 in good health and CMV-seronegative. The V and J genes are TRBV30 and TRBJ1-2, with 10 bases identical to TRBD1. Sample: PBMCs. DNA for the CDR3: TGTGCCTGGGGGACAGGGGATGAGGCTAACTATGGCTACACCTTC. Its translation: CAWGTGDEANYGYTF.